This paragraph covers one TCR beta chain sequence. Authors' processing steps: Reference gene primer amplification yielded estimated nucleated cell counts. Method: immunoSEQ multiplex PCR; TCRdb's copy keeps in-frame clones and lacks some. The V and J calls and the clone size are those of that table, but D and trimming were determined from the DNA. This sample has 200,000 to 300,000 clones; approximately 88% occur once, and the top ten carry around 1.2%. This entry belongs to a study of blood T cell repertoires in COVID-19. The overall study: Spain, Italy and the United States supplied samples that represented acute and convalescent COVID-19.

Participants were aged about 18 to 100 years from about 25 US areas. Donors were grouped by their self-reported clinical history. V lost 3 bases, J lost 3 bases, and 8 bases lay in between. Germline V gene lookup returns CDR1 LNHDA and CDR2 SQIVND (reference sequence). The CDR3 runs to 14 residues. The rearrangement joins TRBV19 to TRBJ2-2, with TRBD2 as a possible D gene (5 bases). The sample consisted of PBMCs or T cells enriched from blood (not recorded which). This TCR was recovered from a woman in her 40s with acute COVID-19. CDR3 in amino acids: CASSMRAHTGELFF. The CDR3 DNA reads as TGTGCCAGTAGTATGAGGGCCCACACCGGGGAGCTGTTTTTT.